This TCR beta chain comes out of a study of blood T cells in healthy people across ages. Broader study findings: Shifts in expanded clonotypes may have been confounded by donor CMV status, which was unknown.

The authors drew about 10 milliliters of peripheral blood from each donor. V was pared by 3 bases and J by 7 bases, with 8 bases of the junction left unmatched. This CDR3 is built from 16 residues. Using a J-beta primer mix together with a sample-barcoded 5' primer, a second PCR was run for roughly 7 to 11 cycles. Sequencing of every sample gave 3 million or more CDR3-containing paired-end reads. In TCRdb, the 5' RACE reads were re-called with MiXCR into one record per CDR3 protein. The sample yields 1.5 million to 2 million distinct CDR3 sequences, over 25% seen once. In its sample, this clonotype was seen many times. Its antigen is unidentified.

This TCR came from a woman aged 25 to 39 in good health. The chain uses TRBV12-3 or TRBV12-4 and TRBJ2-2; TRBD1 agrees at 10 bases. The source material was blood. The CDR3 region has the DNA TGTGCCAGCAGTTTGACCTCCGGGACAGGGGACGGGGAGCTGTTTTTT. Protein: CASSLTSGTGDGELFF.